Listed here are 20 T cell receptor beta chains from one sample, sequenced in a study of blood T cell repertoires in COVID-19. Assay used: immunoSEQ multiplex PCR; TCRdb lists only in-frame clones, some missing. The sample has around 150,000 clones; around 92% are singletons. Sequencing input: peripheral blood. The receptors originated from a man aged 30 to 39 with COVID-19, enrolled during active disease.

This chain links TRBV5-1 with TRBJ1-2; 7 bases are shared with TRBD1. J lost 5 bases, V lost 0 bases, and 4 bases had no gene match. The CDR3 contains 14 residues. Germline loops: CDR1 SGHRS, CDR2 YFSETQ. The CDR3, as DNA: TGCGCCAGCAGCTTGGACAGGGGAGGTTATGGCTACACCTTC. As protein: CASSLDRGGYGYTF.

CDR3 amino acids: CASSPDRGQETQYF. CDR3 bases: TGTGCCAGCAGCCCCGACAGGGGTCAAGAGACCCAGTACTTC. V gene TRBV9 combines with J gene TRBJ2-5; 8 bases agree with TRBD1. The CDR3 sequence is 14 residues long. Per the germline V gene, CDR1 is SGDLS and CDR2 is YYNGEE. With 4 bases clipped from V and 2 bases from J, the junction kept 4 bases outside the gene matches. The variable domain in full, completed from reference TRBV9 and TRBJ2-5, reads DSGVTQTPKHLITATGQRVTLRCSPRSGDLSVYWYQQSLDQGLQFLIQYYNGEERAKGNILERFSAQQFPDLHSELNLSSLELGDSALYFCASSPDRGQETQYFGPGTRLLVL.

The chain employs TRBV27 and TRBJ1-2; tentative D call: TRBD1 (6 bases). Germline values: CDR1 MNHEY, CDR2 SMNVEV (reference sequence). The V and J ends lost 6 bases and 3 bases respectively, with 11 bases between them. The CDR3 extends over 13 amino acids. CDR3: CASRADSYYGYTF. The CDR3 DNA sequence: TGTGCCAGCAGGGCGGACAGTTACTATGGCTACACCTTC.

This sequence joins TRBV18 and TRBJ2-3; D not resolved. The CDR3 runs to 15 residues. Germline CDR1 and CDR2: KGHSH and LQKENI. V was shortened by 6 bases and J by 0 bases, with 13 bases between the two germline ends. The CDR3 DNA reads TGTGCCAGCTCCCCCCCAGGCACTAGCACAGATACGCAGTATTTT. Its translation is CASSPPGTSTDTQYF.

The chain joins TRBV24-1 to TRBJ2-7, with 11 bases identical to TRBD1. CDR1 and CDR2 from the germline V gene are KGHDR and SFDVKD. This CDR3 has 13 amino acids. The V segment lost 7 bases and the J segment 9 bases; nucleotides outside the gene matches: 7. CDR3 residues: CATSGTGGKGQYF. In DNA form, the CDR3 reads TGTGCCACCAGCGGGACAGGGGGGAAAGGGCAGTACTTC.

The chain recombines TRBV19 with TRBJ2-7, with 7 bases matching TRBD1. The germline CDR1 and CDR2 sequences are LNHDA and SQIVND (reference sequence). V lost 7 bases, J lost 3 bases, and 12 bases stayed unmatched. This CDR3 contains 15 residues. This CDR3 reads CASKAAGTDFYEQYF. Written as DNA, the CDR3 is TGTGCCAGTAAGGCGGCCGGGACAGACTTCTACGAGCAGTACTTC.

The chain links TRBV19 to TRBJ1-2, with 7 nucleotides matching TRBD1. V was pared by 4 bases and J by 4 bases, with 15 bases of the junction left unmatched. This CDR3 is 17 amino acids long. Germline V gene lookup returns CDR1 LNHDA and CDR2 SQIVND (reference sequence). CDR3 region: CASSRNRQGGPVYGYTF. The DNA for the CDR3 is TGTGCCAGTAGTAGGAATAGACAGGGCGGACCGGTCTATGGCTACACCTTC.

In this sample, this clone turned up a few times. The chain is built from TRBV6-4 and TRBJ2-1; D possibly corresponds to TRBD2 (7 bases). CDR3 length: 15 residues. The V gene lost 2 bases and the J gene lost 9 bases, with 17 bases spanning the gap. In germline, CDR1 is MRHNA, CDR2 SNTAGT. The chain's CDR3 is CASSDGGGAFGEQFF. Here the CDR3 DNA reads TGTGCCAGCAGTGACGGAGGGGGGGCCTTCGGTGAGCAGTTCTTC.

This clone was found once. CDR3 in amino acids: CASSPSTGVIDQPQHF. The CDR3 nucleotides are TGTGCCAGCAGCCCTTCGACAGGTGTAATCGATCAGCCCCAGCATTTT. V and J are TRBV7-6 and TRBJ1-5, with TRBD1 as a possible D gene (6 bases). Trimming stripped 5 bases from V and 5 bases from J, with 19 bases between. In germline, CDR1 is SGHVS, CDR2 FNYEAQ. This CDR3 spans 16 amino acids.

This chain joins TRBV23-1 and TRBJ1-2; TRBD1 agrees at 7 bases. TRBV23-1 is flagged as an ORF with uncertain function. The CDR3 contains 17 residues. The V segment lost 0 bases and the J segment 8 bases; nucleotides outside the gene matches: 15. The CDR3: CASSQSFPRQGIRGYTF. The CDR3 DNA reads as TGCGCCAGCAGTCAATCGTTTCCCAGACAGGGAATAAGAGGCTACACCTTC.

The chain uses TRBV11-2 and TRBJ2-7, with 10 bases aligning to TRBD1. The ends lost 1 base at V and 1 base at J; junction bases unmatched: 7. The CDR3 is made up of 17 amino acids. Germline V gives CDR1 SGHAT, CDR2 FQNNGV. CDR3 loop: CASSLGGGQGPSYEQYF. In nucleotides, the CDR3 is TGTGCCAGCAGCTTAGGTGGGGGACAGGGGCCATCCTACGAGCAGTACTTC.

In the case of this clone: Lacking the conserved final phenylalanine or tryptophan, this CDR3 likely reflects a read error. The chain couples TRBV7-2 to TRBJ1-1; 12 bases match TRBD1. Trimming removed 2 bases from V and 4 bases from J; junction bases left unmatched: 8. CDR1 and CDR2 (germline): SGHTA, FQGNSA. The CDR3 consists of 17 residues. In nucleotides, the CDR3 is TGTGCCAGCAGCTTACCCCGGGACAGGGGGCGCGTCACTGAAGCTTTCCTT. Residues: CASSLPRDRGRVTEAFL.

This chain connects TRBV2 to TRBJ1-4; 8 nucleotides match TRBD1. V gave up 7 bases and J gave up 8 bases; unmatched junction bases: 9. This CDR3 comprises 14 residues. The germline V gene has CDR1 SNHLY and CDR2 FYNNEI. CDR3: CASTPGQGLEKLFF. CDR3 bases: TGTGCCAGCACCCCAGGACAGGGTTTAGAAAAACTGTTTTTT.

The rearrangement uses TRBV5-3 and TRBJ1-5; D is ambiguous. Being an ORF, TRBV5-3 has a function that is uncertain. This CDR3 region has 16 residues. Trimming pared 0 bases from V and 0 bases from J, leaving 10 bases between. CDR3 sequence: CARSLDSVYSNQPQHF. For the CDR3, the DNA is TGTGCCAGAAGCTTGGATTCCGTATATAGCAATCAGCCCCAGCATTTT.

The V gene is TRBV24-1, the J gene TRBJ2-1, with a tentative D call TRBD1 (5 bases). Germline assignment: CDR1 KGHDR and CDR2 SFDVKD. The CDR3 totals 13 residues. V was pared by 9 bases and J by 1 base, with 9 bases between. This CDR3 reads CATQGRSYNEQFF. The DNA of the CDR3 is TGTGCCACCCAGGGTAGATCCTACAATGAGCAGTTCTTC.

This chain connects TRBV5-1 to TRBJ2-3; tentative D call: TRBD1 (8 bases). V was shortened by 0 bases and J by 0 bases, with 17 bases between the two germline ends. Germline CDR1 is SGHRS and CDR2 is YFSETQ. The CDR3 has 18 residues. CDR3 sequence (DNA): TGCGCCAGCAGCTTGGCTCCAGGACAGGGACTAAGCACAGATACGCAGTATTTT. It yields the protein CASSLAPGQGLSTDTQYF.

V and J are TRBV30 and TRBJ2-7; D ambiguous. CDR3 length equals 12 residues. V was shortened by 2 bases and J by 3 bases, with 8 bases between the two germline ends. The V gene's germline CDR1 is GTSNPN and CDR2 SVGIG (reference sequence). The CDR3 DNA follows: TGTGCCTGGAGTTTCCTAGACTACGAGCAGTACTTC. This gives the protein CAWSFLDYEQYF.

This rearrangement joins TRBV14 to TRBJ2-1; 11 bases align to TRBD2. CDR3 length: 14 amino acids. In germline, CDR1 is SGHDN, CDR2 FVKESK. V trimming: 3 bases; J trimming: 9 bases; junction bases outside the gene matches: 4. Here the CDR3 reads CASSHLAGGAEQFF. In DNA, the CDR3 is TGTGCCAGCAGCCACCTAGCGGGAGGAGCTGAGCAGTTCTTC.

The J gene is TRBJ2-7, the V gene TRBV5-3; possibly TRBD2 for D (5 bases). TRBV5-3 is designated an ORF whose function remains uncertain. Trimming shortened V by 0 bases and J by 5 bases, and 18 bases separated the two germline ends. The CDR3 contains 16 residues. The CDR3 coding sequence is TGTGCCAGAAGCTTGGTATATATCGGACTCCAGGACGAGCAGTACTTC. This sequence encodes CARSLVYIGLQDEQYF.

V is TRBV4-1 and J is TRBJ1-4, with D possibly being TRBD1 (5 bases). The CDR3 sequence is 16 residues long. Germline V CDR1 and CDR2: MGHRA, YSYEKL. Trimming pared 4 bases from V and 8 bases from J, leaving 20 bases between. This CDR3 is CASSRTKGSGQEKLFF. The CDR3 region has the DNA TGCGCCAGCAGCCGGACTAAAGGGTCGGGGCAAGAAAAACTGTTTTTT.